This TCR beta chain was retrieved from a study of cytomegalovirus exposure and HLA in healthy donors. General study findings and limits: Equally common other TCR beta chains were less clonally expanded than HLA-associated ones, a later analysis found.

All the people who gave samples were healthy bone marrow donors. Of note for this clone: Its antigen is still unknown.

The PCR was carried out with 60 Vbeta primers and 13 Jbeta primers. Profiled with immunoSEQ multiplex PCR; TCRdb holds only in-frame clones, not every one. The table shows some 170,000 clones, with around 76% occurring only once. This CDR3 is 14 amino acids long. V gave up 4 bases and J gave up 7 bases; unmatched junction bases: 9. The germline gives CDR1 MNHNS, CDR2 SASEGT. This receptor was identified in a girl between 5 and 17 years old in good health and CMV-seropositive. The chain recombines TRBV6-1 with TRBJ1-2; TRBD1 agrees at 7 bases. The sample consisted of PBMCs. The CDR3 coding sequence is TGTGCCAGCAGTGGACCCGGGACAGTCTCTGGCTACACCTTC. This sequence encodes CASSGPGTVSGYTF.